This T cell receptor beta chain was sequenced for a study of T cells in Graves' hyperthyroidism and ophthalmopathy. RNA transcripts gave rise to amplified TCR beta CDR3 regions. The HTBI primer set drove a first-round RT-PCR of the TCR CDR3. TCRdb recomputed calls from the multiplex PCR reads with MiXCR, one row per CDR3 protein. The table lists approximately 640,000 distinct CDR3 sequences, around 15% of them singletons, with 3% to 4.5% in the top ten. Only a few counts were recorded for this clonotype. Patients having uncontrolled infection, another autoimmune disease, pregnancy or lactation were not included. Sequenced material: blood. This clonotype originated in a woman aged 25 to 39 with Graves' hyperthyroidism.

CDR3 loop: CSARGLSVNTEAFF. In nucleotides, the CDR3 is TGCAGTGCTAGGGGCCTGTCGGTGAACACTGAAGCTTTCTTT. The rearrangement joins TRBV20-1 to TRBJ1-1; D gene uncertain. The ends were cut back, 3 bases at V and 0 bases at J, with 11 bases in the middle. Germline V gene lookup returns CDR1 DFQATT and CDR2 SNEGSKA (reference sequence). The length of the CDR3 is 14 residues.